This passage covers 9 T cell receptor beta chains from one sample sequenced in a study of blood T cell repertoires in COVID-19. The method was immunoSEQ multiplex PCR; TCRdb's version includes in-frame clones alone and lacks a portion of them. The repertoire has around 81,000 clones, around 80% of them found once; the top ten carry over 10%. The sequencing sample was made of peripheral blood. These receptors came from a human donor in a cohort sampled during active COVID-19.

V and J are TRBV6-5 and TRBJ2-7; 10 bases fit TRBD1. The CDR3 consists of 15 residues. The J segment lost 2 bases and the V segment lost 6 bases, leaving 7 bases of the junction unmatched. Germline V gene sequence: CDR1 MNHEY, CDR2 SVGAGI. The CDR3 coding sequence is TGTGCCAGCAGCAACTCCGGGACAGGGGCCTACGAGCAGTACTTC. This translates into CASSNSGTGAYEQYF.

The gene calls are TRBV7-3 and TRBJ2-3; D is perhaps TRBD2 (5 bases). The germline gives CDR1 SGHTA, CDR2 FQGTGA. The CDR3 totals 15 residues. Trimming stripped 5 bases from V and 2 bases from J, with 14 bases between. The CDR3, as DNA: TGTGCCAGCAGCCCGTCGGCGGGCAACACAGATACGCAGTATTTT. It translates to CASSPSAGNTDTQYF.

In nucleotides, the CDR3 is TGTGCCAGTAGTATACGGCAGGGAGGGTACAATGAGCAGTTCTTC. Translated: CASSIRQGGYNEQFF. This chain connects TRBV19 to TRBJ2-1; 7 bases fit TRBD2. V was pared by 2 bases and J by 4 bases, with 5 bases of the junction left unmatched. The CDR3 runs to 15 residues. Germline V lookup: CDR1 LNHDA, CDR2 SQIVND (reference sequence). Full variable domain (missing parts from reference TRBV19 and TRBJ2-1): DGGITQSPKYLFRKEGQNVTLSCEQNLNHDAMYWYRQDPGQGLRLIYYSQIVNDFQKGDIAEGYSVSREKKESFPLTVTSAQKNPTAFYLCASSIRQGGYNEQFFGPGTRLTVL.

This chain links TRBV20-1 with TRBJ2-5, with a possible D match to TRBD1 (5 bases). V dropped 3 bases and J dropped 5 bases, with 16 bases sitting between them. This CDR3 is 14 amino acids long. Germline V lookup: CDR1 DFQATT, CDR2 SNEGSKA (reference sequence). The CDR3 bases are TGCAGTGCTAGTGGTCGGCTAGGGGATGAGACCCAGTACTTC. Translating gives CSASGRLGDETQYF.

The genes are TRBV7-2 and TRBJ2-7, with D possibly TRBD2 on 7 matching bases. The CDR3 sequence is 16 residues long. The germline V gene encodes CDR1 SGHTA and CDR2 FQGNSA. Trimming removed 2 bases from V and 5 bases from J, with 19 bases in between. The CDR3: CASSLNAGATFHEQYF. The CDR3, as DNA: TGTGCCAGCAGCTTAAATGCGGGGGCCACTTTCCACGAGCAGTACTTC.

The chain has TRBV7-8 and TRBJ1-4; 9 bases fit TRBD1. The trim removed 4 bases at V and 7 bases at J, leaving 4 bases unmatched. This CDR3 has 14 amino acids. The germline gives CDR1 SGHVS, CDR2 FQNEAQ. The CDR3 region is CASSWDRVTEKLFF. DNA for the CDR3: TGTGCCAGCAGCTGGGACAGGGTGACTGAAAAACTGTTTTTT.

V is TRBV4-1 and J is TRBJ1-1; 8 nucleotides align to TRBD1. After removal of 3 bases from V and 7 bases from J, the junction contained 10 bases not matched to a gene. The CDR3 totals 15 residues. Germline assignment: CDR1 MGHRA and CDR2 YSYEKL. The chain's CDR3 is CASSHQGQGSGEAFF. In DNA form, the CDR3 reads TGCGCCAGCAGCCACCAAGGACAGGGCAGCGGTGAAGCTTTCTTT.

J is TRBJ2-3 and V is TRBV7-3; weak D call: TRBD1 (5 bases). Germline V CDR1 and CDR2: SGHTA, FQGTGA. The V gene lost 0 bases and the J gene lost 1 base, with 11 bases spanning the gap. The CDR3 runs 16 residues. The CDR3 region has the DNA TGTGCCAGCAGCTTAACGGGGCTCACAGGCACAGATACGCAGTATTTT. Protein product: CASSLTGLTGTDTQYF.

This chain links TRBV10-3 with TRBJ1-2, with 11 bases that match TRBD1. The CDR3 extends over 16 amino acids. Germline V gene lookup returns CDR1 ENHRY and CDR2 SYGVKD. V shed 5 bases, J shed 3 bases, and the junction held 8 bases outside the gene matches. DNA of the CDR3: TGTGCCATCAGTCGGACAGGGGGCTTTAGAGACTATGGCTACACCTTC. Protein sequence: CAISRTGGFRDYGYTF.